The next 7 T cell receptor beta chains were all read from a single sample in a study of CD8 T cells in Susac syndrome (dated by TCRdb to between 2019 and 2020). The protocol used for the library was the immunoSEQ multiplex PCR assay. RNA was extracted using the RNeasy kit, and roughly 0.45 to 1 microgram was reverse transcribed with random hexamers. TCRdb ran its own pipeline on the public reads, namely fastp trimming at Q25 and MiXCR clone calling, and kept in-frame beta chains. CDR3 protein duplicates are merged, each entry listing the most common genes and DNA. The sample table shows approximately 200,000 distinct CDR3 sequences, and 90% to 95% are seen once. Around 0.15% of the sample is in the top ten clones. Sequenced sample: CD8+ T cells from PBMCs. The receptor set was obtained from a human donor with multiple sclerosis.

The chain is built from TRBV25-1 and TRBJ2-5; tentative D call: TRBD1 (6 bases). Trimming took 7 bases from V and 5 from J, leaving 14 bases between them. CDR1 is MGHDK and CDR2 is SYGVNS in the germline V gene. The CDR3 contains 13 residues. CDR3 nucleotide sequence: TGTGCCAGCACCGCACAGGGTTGGGAGACCCAGTACTTC. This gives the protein CASTAQGWETQYF.

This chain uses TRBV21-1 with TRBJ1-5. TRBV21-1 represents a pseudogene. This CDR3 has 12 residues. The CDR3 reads CANRGNNQPQHF. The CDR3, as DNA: TGTGCCAACAGGGGAAACAATCAGCCCCAGCATTTT.

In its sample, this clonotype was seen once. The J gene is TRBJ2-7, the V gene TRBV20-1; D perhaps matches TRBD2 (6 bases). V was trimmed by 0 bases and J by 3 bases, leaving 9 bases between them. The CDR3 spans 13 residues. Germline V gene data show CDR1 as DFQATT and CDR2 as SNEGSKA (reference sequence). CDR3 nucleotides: TGCAGTGCTAGAGACGGGACTTTCTACGAGCAGTACTTC. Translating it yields CSARDGTFYEQYF.

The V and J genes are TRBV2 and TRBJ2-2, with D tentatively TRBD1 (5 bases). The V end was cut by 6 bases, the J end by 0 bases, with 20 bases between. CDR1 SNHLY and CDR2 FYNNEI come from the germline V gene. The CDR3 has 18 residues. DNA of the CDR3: TGTGCCAGCAGACCTCCCCAGGGCAGAGCCTCGAACACCGGGGAGCTGTTTTTT. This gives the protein CASRPPQGRASNTGELFF.

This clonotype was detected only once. CDR3 amino acids: CAMTFGSSRFSYEQYF. The DNA of the CDR3 is TGTGCCATGACTTTCGGGAGCTCAAGGTTCTCCTACGAGCAGTACTTC. The rearrangement links TRBV30 to TRBJ2-7; the D gene is possibly TRBD2 (6 bases). CDR3 length: 16 residues. The germline V gene has CDR1 GTSNPN and CDR2 SVGIG (reference sequence). The germline V and J ends were trimmed by 8 bases and 0 bases, with 23 bases remaining between them.

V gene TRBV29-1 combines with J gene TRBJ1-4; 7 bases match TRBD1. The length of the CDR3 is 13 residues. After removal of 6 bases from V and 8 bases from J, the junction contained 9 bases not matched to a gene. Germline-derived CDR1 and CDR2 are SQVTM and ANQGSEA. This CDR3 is CSVNRGGEEKLFF. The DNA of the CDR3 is TGCAGCGTCAACAGGGGAGGAGAGGAAAAACTGTTTTTT. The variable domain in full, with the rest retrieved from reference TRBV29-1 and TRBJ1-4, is SAVISQKPSRDICQRGTSLTIQCQVDSQVTMMFWYRQQPGQSLTLIATANQGSEATYESGFVIDKFPISRPNLTFSTLTVSNMSPEDSSIYLCSVNRGGEEKLFFGSGTQLSVL.

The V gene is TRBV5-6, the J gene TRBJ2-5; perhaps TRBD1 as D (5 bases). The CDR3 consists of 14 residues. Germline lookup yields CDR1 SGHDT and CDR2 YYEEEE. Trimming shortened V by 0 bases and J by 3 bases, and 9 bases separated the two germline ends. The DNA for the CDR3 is TGTGCCAGCAGCTTGGATTTGACAGAAGAGACCCAGTACTTC. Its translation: CASSLDLTEETQYF. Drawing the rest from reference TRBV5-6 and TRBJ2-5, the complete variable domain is DAGVTQSPTHLIKTRGQQVTLRCSPKSGHDTVSWYQQALGQGPQFIFQYYEEEERQRGNFPDRFSGHQFPNYSSELNVNALLLGDSALYLCASSLDLTEETQYFGPGTRLLVL.